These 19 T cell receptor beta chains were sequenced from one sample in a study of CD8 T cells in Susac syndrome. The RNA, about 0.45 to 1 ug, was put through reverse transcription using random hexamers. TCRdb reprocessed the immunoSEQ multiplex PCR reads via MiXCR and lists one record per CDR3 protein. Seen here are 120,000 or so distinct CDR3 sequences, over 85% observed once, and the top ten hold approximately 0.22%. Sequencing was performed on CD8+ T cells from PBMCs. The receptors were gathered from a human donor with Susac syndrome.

CDR3 in amino acids: CAISEHSSGEQYF. The CDR3 region has the DNA TGTGCCATCAGTGAACACAGCTCAGGCGAGCAGTACTTC. This sequence joins TRBV10-3 and TRBJ2-7; the D is unclear. V was clipped by 3 bases and J by 6 bases, with 12 bases between them. Germline CDR1 and CDR2: ENHRY and SYGVKD. There are 13 residues in the CDR3.

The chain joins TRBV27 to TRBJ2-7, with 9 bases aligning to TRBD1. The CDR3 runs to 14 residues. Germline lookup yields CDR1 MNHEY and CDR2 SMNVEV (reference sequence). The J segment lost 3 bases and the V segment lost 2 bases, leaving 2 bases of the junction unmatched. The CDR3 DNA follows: TGTGCCAGCAGTTTAGGACAGGGGTACTACGAGCAGTACTTC. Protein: CASSLGQGYYEQYF.

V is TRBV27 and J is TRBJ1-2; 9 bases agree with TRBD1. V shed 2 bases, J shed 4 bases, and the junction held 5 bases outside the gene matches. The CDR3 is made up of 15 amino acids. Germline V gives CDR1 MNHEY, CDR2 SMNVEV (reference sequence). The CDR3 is CASSLGDRVAYGYTF. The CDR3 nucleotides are TGTGCCAGCAGTTTAGGGGACAGGGTTGCCTATGGCTACACCTTC.

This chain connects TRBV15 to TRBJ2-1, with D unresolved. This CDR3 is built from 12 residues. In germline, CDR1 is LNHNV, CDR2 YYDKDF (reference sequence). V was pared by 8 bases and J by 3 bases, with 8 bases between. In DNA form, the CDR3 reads TGTGCCACCTTAGACGGCTACAATGAGCAGTTCTTC. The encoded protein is CATLDGYNEQFF.

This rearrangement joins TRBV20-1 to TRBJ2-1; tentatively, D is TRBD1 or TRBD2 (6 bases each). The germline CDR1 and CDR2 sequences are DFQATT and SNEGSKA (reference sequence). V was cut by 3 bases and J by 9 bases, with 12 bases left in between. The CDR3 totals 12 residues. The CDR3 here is CSASDGGIEQFF. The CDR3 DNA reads TGCAGTGCTAGTGACGGGGGCATTGAGCAGTTCTTC.

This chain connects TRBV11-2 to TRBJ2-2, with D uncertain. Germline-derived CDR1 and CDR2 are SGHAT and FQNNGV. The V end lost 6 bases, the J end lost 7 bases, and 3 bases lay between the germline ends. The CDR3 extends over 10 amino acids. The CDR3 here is CASRGGELFF. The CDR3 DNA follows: TGTGCCAGCAGAGGCGGGGAGCTGTTTTTT.

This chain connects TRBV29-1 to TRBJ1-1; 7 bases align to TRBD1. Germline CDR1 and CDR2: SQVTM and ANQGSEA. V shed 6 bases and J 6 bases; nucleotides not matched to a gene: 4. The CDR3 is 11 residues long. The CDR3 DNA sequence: TGCAGCGTAGTACAGGGGCCTGAAGCTTTCTTT. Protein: CSVVQGPEAFF.

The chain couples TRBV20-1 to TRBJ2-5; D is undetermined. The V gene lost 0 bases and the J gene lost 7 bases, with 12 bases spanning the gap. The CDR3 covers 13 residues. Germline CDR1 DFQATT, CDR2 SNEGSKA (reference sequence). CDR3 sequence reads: CSARDYPNWTQYF. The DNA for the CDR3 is TGCAGTGCTAGAGACTACCCCAATTGGACCCAGTACTTC.

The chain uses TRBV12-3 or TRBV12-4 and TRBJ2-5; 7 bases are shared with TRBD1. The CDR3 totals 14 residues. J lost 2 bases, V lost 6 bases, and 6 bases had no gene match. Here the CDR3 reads CASSPQQGQETQYF. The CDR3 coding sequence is TGTGCCAGCAGCCCACAACAGGGGCAAGAGACCCAGTACTTC.

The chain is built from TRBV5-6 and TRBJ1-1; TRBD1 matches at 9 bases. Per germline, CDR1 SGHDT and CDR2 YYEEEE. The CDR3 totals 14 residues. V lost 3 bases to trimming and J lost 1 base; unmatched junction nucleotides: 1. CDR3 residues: CASSWGQGNTEAFF. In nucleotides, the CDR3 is TGTGCCAGCAGCTGGGGACAGGGGAACACTGAAGCTTTCTTT.

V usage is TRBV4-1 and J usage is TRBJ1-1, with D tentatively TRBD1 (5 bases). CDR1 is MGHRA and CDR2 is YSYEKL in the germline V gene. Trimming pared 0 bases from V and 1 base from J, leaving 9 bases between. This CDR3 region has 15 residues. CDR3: CASSQDDSRNTEAFF. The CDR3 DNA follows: TGCGCCAGCAGCCAAGATGACAGTCGGAACACTGAAGCTTTCTTT.

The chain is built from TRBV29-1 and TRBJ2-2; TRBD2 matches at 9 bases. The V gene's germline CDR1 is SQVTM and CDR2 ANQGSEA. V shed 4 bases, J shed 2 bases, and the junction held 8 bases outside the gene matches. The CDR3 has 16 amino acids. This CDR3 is CSVVGVAGANTGELFF. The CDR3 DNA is TGCAGCGTTGTAGGGGTAGCGGGGGCCAACACCGGGGAGCTGTTTTTT.

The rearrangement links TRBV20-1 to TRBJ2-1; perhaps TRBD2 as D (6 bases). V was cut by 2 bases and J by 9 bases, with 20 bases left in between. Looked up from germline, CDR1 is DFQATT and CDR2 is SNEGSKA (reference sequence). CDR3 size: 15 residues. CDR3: CSARHIGTLSGEQFF. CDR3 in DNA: TGCAGTGCTAGACACATCGGGACTCTTAGTGGTGAGCAGTTCTTC.

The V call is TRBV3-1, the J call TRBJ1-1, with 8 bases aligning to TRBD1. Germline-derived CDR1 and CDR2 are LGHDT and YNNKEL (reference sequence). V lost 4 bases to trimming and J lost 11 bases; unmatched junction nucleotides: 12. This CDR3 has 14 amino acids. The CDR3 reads CASSPQGVPAEAFF. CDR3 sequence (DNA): TGTGCCAGCAGCCCACAGGGGGTTCCCGCCGAGGCTTTCTTT.

Here the CDR3 DNA reads TGCGCCAGCAGCCAAGACACCGGGACGGAACTCTACGAGCAGTACTTC. It is translated as CASSQDTGTELYEQYF. The chain has TRBV4-3 and TRBJ2-7; D may match TRBD1 or TRBD2 (5 bases each). This CDR3 has 16 residues. In germline, CDR1 is LGHNA, CDR2 YSLEER. V lost 0 bases and J 3 bases, leaving 15 bases between the germline ends.

For the CDR3, the DNA is TGCAGTGCTAGAGACCCACAGGGGATGAACACTGAAGCTTTCTTT. It specifies CSARDPQGMNTEAFF. The rearrangement uses TRBV20-1 and TRBJ1-1; TRBD1 aligns across 7 bases. V lost 0 bases to trimming and J lost 0 bases; unmatched junction nucleotides: 4. The germline gives CDR1 DFQATT, CDR2 SNEGSKA (reference sequence). The CDR3 contains 15 residues.

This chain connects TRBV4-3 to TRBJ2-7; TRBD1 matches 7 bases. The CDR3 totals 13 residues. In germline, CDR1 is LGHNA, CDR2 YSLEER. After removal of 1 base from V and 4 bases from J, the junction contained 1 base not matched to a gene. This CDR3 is CASSQAQGYEQYF. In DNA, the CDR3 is TGCGCCAGCAGCCAAGCACAGGGGTACGAGCAGTACTTC.

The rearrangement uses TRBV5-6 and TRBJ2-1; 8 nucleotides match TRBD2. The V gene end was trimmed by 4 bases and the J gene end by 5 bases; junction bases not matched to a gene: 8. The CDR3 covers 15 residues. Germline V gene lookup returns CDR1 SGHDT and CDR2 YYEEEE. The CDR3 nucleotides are TGTGCCAGCAGCGGTCTCGGGGGGGACAACAATGAGCAGTTCTTC. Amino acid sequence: CASSGLGGDNNEQFF. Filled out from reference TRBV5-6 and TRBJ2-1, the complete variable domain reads DAGVTQSPTHLIKTRGQQVTLRCSPKSGHDTVSWYQQALGQGPQFIFQYYEEEERQRGNFPDRFSGHQFPNYSSELNVNALLLGDSALYLCASSGLGGDNNEQFFGPGTRLTVL.

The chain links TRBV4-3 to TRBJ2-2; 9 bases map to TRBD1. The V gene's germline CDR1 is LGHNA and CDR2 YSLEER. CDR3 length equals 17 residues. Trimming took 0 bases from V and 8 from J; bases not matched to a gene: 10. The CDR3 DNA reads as TGCGCCAGCAGCCAAGATAGGGACAGGGCTGTTTTTGGGGAGCTGTTTTTT. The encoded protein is CASSQDRDRAVFGELFF.